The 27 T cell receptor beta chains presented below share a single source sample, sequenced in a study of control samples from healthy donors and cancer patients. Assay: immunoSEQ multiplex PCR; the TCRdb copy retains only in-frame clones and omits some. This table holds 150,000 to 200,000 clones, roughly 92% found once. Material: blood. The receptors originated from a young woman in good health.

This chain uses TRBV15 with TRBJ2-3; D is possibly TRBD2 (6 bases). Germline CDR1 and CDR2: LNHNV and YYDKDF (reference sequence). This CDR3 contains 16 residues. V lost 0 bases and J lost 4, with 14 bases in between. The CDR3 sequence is CATSRDNGGGADTQYF. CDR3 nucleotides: TGTGCCACCAGCAGAGATAACGGAGGAGGGGCAGATACGCAGTATTTT.

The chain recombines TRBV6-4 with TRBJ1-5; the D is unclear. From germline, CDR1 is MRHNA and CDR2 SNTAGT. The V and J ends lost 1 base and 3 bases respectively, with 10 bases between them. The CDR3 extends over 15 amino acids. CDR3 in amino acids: CASSDFWQTNQPQHF. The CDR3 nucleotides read TGTGCCAGCAGTGACTTTTGGCAGACCAATCAGCCCCAGCATTTT.

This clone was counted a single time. The CDR3 protein is CASSLIMGLASNEQYF. The CDR3 bases are TGTGCCAGCAGCCTTATCATGGGACTAGCGAGTAACGAGCAGTACTTC. V is TRBV7-2 and J is TRBJ2-7; 10 nucleotides line up with TRBD2. The germline V gene encodes CDR1 SGHTA and CDR2 FQGNSA. Trimming at V came to 5 bases and at J to 5 bases, leaving 12 bases not matched to a gene. This CDR3 has 16 residues.

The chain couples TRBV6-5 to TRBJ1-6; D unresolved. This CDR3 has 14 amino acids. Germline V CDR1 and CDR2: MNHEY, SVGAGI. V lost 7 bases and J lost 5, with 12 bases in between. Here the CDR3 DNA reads TGTGCCAGCACCTGGACGGTTCATAATTCACCCCTCCACTTT. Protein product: CASTWTVHNSPLHF.

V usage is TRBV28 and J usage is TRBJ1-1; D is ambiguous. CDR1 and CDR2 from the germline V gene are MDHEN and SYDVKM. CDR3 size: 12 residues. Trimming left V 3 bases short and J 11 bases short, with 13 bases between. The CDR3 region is CASSFNVGGAFF. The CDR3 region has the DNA TGTGCCAGCAGTTTCAATGTGGGAGGGGCTTTCTTT.

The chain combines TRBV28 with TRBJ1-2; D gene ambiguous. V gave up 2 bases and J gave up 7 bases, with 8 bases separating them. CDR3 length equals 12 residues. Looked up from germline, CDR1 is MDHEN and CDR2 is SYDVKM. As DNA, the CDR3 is TGTGCCAGCAGTTTAGAGGGTCGTGGCTACACCTTC. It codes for CASSLEGRGYTF.

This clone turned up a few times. CDR3 sequence: CASIGQGAYTEAFF. In DNA form, the CDR3 reads TGTGCCAGTATCGGACAGGGGGCGTACACTGAAGCTTTCTTT. The chain links TRBV19 to TRBJ1-1, with TRBD1 identical over 11 bases. The CDR3 has 14 amino acids. Germline values: CDR1 LNHDA, CDR2 SQIVND (reference sequence). Trimming took 7 bases from V and 3 from J; bases not matched to a gene: 4. The full variable domain, rest sourced from reference TRBV19 and TRBJ1-1, is DGGITQSPKYLFRKEGQNVTLSCEQNLNHDAMYWYRQDPGQGLRLIYYSQIVNDFQKGDIAEGYSVSREKKESFPLTVTSAQKNPTAFYLCASIGQGAYTEAFFGQGTRLTVV.

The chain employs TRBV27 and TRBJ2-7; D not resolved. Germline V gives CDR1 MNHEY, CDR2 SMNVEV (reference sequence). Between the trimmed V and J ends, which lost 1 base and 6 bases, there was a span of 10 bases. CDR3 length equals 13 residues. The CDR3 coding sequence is TGTGCCAGCAGTTTATTATCCACGAGCGAGCAGTACTTC. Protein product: CASSLLSTSEQYF.

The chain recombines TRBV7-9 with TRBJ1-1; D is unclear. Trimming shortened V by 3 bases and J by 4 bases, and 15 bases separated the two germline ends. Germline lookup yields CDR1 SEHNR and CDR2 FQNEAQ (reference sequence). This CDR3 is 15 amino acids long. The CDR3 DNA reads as TGTGCCAGCAGCTTTGGGATACCCACGGTCACTGAAGCTTTCTTT. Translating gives CASSFGIPTVTEAFF.

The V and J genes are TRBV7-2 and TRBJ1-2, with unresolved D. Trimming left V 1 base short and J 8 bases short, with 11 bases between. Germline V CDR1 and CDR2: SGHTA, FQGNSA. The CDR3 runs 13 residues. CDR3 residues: CASSLGVQTGYTF. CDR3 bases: TGTGCCAGCAGCTTAGGGGTACAGACGGGCTACACCTTC.

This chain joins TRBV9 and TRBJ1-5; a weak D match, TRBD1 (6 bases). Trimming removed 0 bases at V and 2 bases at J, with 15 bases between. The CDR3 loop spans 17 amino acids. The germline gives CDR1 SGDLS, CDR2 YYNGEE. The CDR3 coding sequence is TGTGCCAGCAGCGTAGGGTCAGGGACATATGGCAATCAGCCCCAGCATTTT. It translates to CASSVGSGTYGNQPQHF.

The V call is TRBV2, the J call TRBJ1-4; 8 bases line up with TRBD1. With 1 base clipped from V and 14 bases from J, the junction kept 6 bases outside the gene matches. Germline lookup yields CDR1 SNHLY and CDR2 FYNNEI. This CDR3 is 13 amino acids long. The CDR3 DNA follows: TGTGCCAGCAGTGAAGAAGGACAGGGCAGGCTGTTTTTT. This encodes CASSEEGQGRLFF.

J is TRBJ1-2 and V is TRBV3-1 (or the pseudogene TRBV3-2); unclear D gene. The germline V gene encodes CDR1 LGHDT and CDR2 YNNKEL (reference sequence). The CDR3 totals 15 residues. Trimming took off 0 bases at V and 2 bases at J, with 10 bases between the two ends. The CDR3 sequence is CASSQDMTPNYGYTF. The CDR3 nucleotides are TGTGCCAGCAGCCAAGATATGACGCCGAACTATGGCTACACCTTC.

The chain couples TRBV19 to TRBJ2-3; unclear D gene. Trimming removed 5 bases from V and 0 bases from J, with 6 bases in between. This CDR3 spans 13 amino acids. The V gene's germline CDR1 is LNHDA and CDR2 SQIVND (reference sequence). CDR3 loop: CASSDASTDTQYF. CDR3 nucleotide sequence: TGTGCCAGTAGTGATGCCAGCACAGATACGCAGTATTTT.

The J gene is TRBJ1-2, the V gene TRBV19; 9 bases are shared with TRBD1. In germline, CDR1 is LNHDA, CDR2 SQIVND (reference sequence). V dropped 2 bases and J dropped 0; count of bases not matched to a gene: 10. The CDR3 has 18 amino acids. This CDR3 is CASSIRRRGTGPNYGYTF. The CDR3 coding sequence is TGTGCCAGTAGTATAAGGAGGCGGGGGACAGGGCCTAACTATGGCTACACCTTC.

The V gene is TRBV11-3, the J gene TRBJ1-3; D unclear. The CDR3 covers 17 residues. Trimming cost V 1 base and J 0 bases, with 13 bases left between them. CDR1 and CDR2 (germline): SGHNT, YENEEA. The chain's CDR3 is CASSLAILGNSGNTIYF. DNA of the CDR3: TGTGCCAGCAGCTTAGCAATCCTTGGAAACTCTGGAAACACCATATATTTT.

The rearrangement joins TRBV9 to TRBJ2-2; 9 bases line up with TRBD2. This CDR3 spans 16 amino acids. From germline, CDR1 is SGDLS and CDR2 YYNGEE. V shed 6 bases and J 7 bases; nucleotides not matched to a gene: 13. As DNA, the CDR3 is TGTGCCAGCAACCGCCTCGGGACTAGCAAGGACGGGGAGCTGTTTTTT. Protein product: CASNRLGTSKDGELFF.

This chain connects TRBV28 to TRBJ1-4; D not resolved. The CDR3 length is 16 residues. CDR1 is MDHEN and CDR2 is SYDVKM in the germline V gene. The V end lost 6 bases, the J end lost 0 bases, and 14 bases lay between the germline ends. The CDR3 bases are TGTGCCAGCAGCCCCCAGCACTTAGCAACTAATGAAAAACTGTTTTTT. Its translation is CASSPQHLATNEKLFF.

The CDR3 here is CASSLTMPGELFF. CDR3 bases: TGTGCCAGCAGCTTAACAATGCCCGGGGAGCTGTTTTTT. The V call is TRBV7-2, the J call TRBJ2-2; D is ambiguous. CDR1 is SGHTA and CDR2 is FQGNSA in the germline V gene. Trimming left V 2 bases short and J 6 bases short, with 7 bases between. CDR3 length: 13 residues.

CDR3 loop: CASEGQGSPRGTEAFF. The CDR3, as DNA: TGCGCCAGCGAGGGACAGGGCTCCCCTCGGGGCACTGAAGCTTTCTTT. The V and J genes are TRBV10-2 and TRBJ1-1, with 9 bases identical to TRBD1. Germline CDR1 is WSHSY and CDR2 is SAAADI. This CDR3 spans 16 amino acids. The J segment lost 4 bases and the V segment lost 8 bases, leaving 14 bases of the junction unmatched.

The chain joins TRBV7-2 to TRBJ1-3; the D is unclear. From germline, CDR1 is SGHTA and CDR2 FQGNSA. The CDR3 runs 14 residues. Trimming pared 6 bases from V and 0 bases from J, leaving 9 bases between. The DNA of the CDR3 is TGTGCCAGCAGAACGGGAGCCTCTGGAAACACCATATATTTT. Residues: CASRTGASGNTIYF.

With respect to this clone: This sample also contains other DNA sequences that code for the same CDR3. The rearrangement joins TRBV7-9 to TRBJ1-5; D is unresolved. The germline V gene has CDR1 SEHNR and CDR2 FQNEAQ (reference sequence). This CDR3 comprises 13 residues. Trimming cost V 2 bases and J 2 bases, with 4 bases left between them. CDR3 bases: TGTGCCAGCAGCTTAAGCGGCAATCAGCCCCAGCATTTT. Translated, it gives CASSLSGNQPQHF.

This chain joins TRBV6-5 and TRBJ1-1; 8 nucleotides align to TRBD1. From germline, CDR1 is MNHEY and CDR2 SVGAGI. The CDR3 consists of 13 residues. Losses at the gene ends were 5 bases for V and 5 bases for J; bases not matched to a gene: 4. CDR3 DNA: TGTGCCAGCAGTAACAGGGGGAAGACTGAAGCTTTCTTT. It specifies CASSNRGKTEAFF.

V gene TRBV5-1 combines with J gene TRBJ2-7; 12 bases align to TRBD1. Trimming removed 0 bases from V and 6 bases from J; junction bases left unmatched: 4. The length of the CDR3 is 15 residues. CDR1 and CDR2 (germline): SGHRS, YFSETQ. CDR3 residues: CASSLVGTGGTEQYF. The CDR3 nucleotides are TGCGCCAGCAGCTTGGTAGGGACAGGGGGCACCGAGCAGTACTTC. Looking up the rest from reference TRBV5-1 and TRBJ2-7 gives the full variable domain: KAGVTQTPRYLIKTRGQQVTLSCSPISGHRSVSWYQQTPGQGLQFLFEYFSETQRNKGNFPGRFSGRQFSNSRSEMNVSTLELGDSALYLCASSLVGTGGTEQYFGPGTRLTVT.

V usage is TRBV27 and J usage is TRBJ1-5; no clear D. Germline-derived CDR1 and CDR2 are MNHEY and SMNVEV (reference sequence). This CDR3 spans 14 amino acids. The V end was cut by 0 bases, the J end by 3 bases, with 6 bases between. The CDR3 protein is CASSLSQANQPQHF. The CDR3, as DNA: TGTGCCAGCAGTTTATCCCAGGCCAATCAGCCCCAGCATTTT.

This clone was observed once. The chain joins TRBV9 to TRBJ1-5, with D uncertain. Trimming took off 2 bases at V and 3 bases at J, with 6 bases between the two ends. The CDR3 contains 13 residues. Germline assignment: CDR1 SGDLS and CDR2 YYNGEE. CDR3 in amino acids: CASSVSDNQPQHF. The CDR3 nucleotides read TGTGCCAGCAGCGTTTCAGACAATCAGCCCCAGCATTTT.

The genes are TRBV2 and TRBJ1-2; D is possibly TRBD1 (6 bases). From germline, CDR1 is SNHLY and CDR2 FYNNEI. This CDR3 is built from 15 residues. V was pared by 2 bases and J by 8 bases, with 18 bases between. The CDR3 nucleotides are TGTGCCAGCAGTGAAAGTAGGGGGACTCTCGTGGGCTACACCTTC. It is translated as CASSESRGTLVGYTF.